Each of the 7 T cell receptor beta chains below was sequenced from the same sample in a study of Ad26.COV2.S vaccination and SARS-CoV-2 variants. Documented treatment: some 20 received Ad26.COV2.S at low or high dose, single or two shots; about 5 received placebo; per-sample allocation not given. All samples were drawn on day 63, counting from the first vaccine or placebo injection. Measured with immunoSEQ multiplex PCR; TCRdb has only the in-frame clones, and not every one. The sample holds about 440,000 clones, less than 95% seen once. Sequencing used peripheral blood, obtained in a trial of Ad26.COV2.S vaccine versus placebo. The receptors originated from a person between 18 and 59 years old who received the Ad26.COV2.S COVID-19 vaccine or a placebo.

There are a few counts of this clone. This chain connects TRBV6-4 to TRBJ1-6; no clear D. Germline CDR1 and CDR2: MRHNA and SNTAGT. The CDR3 sequence is 17 residues long. The V and J ends lost 7 bases and 4 bases respectively, with 20 bases between them. CDR3 coding DNA: TGTGCCAGCACCGAGGGTAATCCTAAGGCTTATAATTCACCCCTCCACTTT. Protein sequence: CASTEGNPKAYNSPLHF.

The V gene is TRBV4-2, the J gene TRBJ2-3; 8 bases agree with TRBD1. The CDR3 sequence is 16 residues long. Looked up from germline, CDR1 is LGHNA and CDR2 is YNFKEQ. The ends lost 4 bases at V and 5 bases at J; junction bases unmatched: 11. CDR3 sequence: CASSPQTGANEDTQYF. CDR3 DNA sequence: TGTGCCAGCAGCCCACAGACAGGGGCAAATGAAGATACGCAGTATTTT.

About this clone itself: This specimen includes other DNA sequences encoding the same CDR3. The chain employs TRBV7-2 and TRBJ2-3, with D possibly matching TRBD1 (5 bases). Trimming took off 3 bases at V and 3 bases at J, with 7 bases between the two ends. This CDR3 region has 13 residues. Germline assignment: CDR1 SGHTA and CDR2 FQGNSA. This CDR3 reads CASSFGHTDTQYF. CDR3 bases: TGTGCCAGCAGCTTCGGACATACAGATACGCAGTATTTT. Together with reference TRBV7-2 and TRBJ2-3, the CDR3 gives the full variable domain: GAGVSQSPSNKVTEKGKDVELRCDPISGHTALYWYRQSLGQGLEFLIYFQGNSAPDKSGLPSDRFSAERTGGSVSTLTIQRTQQEDSAVYLCASSFGHTDTQYFGPGTRLTVL.

The chain joins TRBV6-4 to TRBJ2-6, with TRBD1 matching 11 bases. CDR1 MRHNA and CDR2 SNTAGT come from the germline V gene. V was clipped by 11 bases and J by 4 bases; unmatched bases: 7. The CDR3 has 15 residues. The CDR3 sequence is CAARDRGTGANVLTF. The CDR3 DNA follows: TGTGCCGCCCGGGACAGGGGGACGGGGGCCAACGTCCTGACTTTC.

The chain has TRBV7-9 and TRBJ2-3, with 11 bases matching TRBD2. The CDR3 is 17 residues long. Per germline, CDR1 SEHNR and CDR2 FQNEAQ (reference sequence). Trimming took 5 bases from V and 2 from J; bases not matched to a gene: 9. CDR3 sequence: CASSPALAGGPTDTQYF. CDR3 DNA: TGTGCCAGCAGCCCTGCCCTAGCGGGAGGCCCCACAGATACGCAGTATTTT.

The chain recombines TRBV15 with TRBJ1-5; 10 positions agree with TRBD1. This CDR3 is built from 19 residues. V dropped 4 bases and J dropped 5; count of bases not matched to a gene: 17. Germline values: CDR1 LNHNV, CDR2 YYDKDF (reference sequence). The DNA of the CDR3 is TGTGCCACCAGCATGCGATGGGGACAGGGGCGATCAATCCATCAGCCCCAGCATTTT. Encoded protein: CATSMRWGQGRSIHQPQHF.

The chain links TRBV4-2 to TRBJ1-2, with TRBD1 identical over 9 bases. CDR1 is LGHNA and CDR2 is YNFKEQ in the germline V gene. This CDR3 contains 16 residues. The V segment lost 3 bases and the J segment 3 bases; nucleotides outside the gene matches: 8. Here the CDR3 DNA reads TGTGCCAGCAGCCATTGGAGGACAGGGGAATACTATGGCTACACCTTC. The encoded protein is CASSHWRTGEYYGYTF.